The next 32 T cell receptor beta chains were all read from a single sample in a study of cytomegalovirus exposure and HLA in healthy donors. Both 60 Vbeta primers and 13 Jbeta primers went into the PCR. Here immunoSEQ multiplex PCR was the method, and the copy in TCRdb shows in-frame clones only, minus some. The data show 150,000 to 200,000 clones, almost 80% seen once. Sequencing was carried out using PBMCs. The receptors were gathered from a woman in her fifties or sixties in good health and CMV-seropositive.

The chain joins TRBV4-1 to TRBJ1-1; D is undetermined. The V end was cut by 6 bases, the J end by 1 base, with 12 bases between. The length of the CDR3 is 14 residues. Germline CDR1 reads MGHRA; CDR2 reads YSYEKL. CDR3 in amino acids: CASSLTRENTEAFF. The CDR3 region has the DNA TGCGCCAGCAGTCTCACACGGGAGAACACTGAAGCTTTCTTT.

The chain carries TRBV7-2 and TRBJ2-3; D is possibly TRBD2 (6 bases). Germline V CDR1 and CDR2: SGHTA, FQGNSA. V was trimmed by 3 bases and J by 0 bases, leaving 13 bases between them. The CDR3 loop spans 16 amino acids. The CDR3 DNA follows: TGTGCCAGCAGCTTCAACGGGGGACCTAGCACAGATACGCAGTATTTT. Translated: CASSFNGGPSTDTQYF.

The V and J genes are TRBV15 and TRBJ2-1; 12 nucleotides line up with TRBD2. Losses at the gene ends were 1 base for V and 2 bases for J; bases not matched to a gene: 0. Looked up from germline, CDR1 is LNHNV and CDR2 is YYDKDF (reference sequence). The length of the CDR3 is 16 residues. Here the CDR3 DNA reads TGTGCCACCAGCAGAGGACTAGCGGGGGCCTACAATGAGCAGTTCTTC. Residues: CATSRGLAGAYNEQFF.

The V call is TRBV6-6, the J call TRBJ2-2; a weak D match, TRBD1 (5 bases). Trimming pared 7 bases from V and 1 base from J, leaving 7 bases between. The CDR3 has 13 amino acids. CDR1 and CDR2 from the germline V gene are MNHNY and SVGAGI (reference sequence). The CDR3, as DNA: TGTGCCAGCACCACAGGGAACACCGGGGAGCTGTTTTTT. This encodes CASTTGNTGELFF.

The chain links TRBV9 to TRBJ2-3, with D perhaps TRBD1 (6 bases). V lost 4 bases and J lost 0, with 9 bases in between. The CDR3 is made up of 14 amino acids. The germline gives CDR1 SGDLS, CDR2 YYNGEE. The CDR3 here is CASSKQGSTDTQYF. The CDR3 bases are TGTGCCAGCAGCAAGCAGGGGAGCACAGATACGCAGTATTTT.

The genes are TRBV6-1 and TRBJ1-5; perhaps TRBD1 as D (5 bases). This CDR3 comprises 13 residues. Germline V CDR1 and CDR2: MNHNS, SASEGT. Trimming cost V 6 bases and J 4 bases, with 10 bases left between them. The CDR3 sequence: CASSAGGNQPQHF. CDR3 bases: TGTGCCAGCAGCGCCGGGGGTAATCAGCCCCAGCATTTT.

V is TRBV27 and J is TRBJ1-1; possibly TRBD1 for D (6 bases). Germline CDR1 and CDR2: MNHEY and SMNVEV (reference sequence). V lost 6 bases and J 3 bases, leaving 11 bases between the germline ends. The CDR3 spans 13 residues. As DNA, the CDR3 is TGTGCCAGCAGCAGGGGAGGGGACACTGAAGCTTTCTTT. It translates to CASSRGGDTEAFF.

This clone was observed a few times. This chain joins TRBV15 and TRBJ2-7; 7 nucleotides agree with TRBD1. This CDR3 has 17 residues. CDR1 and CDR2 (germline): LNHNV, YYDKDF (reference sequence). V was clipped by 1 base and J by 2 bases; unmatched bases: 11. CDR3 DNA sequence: TGTGCCACCAGCAGAGTAAAAGGGACAGTTAGTACCTACGAGCAGTACTTC. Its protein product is CATSRVKGTVSTYEQYF.

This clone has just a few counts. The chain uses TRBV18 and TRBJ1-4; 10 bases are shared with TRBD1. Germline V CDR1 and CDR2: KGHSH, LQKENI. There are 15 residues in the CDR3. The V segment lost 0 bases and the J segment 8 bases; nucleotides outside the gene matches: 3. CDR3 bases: TGTGCCAGCTCACCACCGGGACAGGGGTTCGAAAAACTGTTTTTT. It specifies CASSPPGQGFEKLFF.

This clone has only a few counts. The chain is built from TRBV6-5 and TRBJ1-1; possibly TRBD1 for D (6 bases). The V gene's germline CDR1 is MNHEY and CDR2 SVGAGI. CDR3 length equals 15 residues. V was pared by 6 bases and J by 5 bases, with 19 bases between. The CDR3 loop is CASSPWAGEGTEAFF. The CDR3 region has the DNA TGTGCCAGCAGCCCATGGGCAGGGGAGGGGACTGAAGCTTTCTTT.

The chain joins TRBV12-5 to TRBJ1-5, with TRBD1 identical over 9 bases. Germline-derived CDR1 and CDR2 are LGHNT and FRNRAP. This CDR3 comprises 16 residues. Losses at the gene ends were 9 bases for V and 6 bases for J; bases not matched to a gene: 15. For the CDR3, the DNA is TGTGCTAGCCAATATATGGGACAGGGAGGAGGTCAGCCCCAGCATTTT. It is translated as CASQYMGQGGGQPQHF.

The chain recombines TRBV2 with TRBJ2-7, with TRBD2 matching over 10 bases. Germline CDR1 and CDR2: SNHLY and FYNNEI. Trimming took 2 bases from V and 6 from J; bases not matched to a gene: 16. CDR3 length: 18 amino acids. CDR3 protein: CASSESPRGAGGSSEQYF. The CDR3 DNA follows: TGTGCCAGCAGTGAAAGTCCCCGTGGAGCGGGAGGGTCGAGCGAGCAGTACTTC. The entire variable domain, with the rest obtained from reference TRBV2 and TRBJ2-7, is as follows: EPEVTQTPSHQVTQMGQEVILRCVPISNHLYFYWYRQILGQKVEFLVSFYNNEISEKSEIFDDQFSVERPDGSNFTLKIRSTKLEDSAMYFCASSESPRGAGGSSEQYFGPGTRLTVT.

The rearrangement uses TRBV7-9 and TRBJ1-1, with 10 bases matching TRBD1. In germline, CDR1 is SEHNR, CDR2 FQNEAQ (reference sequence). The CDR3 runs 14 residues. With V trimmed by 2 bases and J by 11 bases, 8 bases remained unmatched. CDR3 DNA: TGTGCCAGCAGCTTAAACCGGGACAGGGGTTTTGCTTTCTTT. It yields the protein CASSLNRDRGFAFF.

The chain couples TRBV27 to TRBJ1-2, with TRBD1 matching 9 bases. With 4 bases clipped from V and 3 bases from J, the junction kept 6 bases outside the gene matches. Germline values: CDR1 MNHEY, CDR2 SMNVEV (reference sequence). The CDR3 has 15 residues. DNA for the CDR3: TGTGCCAGCAGTTCCGTACAGGGGGCGGACTATGGCTACACCTTC. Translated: CASSSVQGADYGYTF.

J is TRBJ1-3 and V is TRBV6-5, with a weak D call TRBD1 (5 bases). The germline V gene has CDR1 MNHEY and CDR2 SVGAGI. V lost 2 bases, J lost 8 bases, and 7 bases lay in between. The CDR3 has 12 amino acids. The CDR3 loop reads CASSYDRHTIYF. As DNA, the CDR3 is TGTGCCAGCAGTTACGACAGACACACCATATATTTT.

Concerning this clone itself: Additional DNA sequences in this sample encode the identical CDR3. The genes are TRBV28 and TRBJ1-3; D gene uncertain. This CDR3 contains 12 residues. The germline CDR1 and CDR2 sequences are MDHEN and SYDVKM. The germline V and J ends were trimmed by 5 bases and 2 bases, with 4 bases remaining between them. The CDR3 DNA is TGTGCCAGCAGTCTTACTGGAAACACCATATATTTT. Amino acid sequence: CASSLTGNTIYF.

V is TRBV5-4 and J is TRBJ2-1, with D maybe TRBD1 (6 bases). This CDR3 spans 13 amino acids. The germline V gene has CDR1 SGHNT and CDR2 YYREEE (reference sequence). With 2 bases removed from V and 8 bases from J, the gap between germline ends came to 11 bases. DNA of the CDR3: TGTGCCAGCAGCTTACAGGGTTGGGATGAGCAGTTCTTC. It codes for CASSLQGWDEQFF. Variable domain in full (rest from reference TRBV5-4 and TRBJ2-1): ETGVTQSPTHLIKTRGQQVTLRCSSQSGHNTVSWYQQALGQGPQFIFQYYREEENGRGNFPPRFSGLQFPNYSSELNVNALELDDSALYLCASSLQGWDEQFFGPGTRLTVL.

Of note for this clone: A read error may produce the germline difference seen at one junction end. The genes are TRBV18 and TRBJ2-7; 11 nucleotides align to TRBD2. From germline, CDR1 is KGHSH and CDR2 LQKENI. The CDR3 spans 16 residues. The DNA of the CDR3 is TGTGCCAGCTCCCCACCCCAACTAGCGGGGGCGTACGAGCAGTACTTC. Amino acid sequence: CASSPPQLAGAYEQYF.

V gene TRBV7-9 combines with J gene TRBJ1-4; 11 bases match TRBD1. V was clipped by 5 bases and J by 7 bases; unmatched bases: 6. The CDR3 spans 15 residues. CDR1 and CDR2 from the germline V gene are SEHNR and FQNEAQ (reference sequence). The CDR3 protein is CASSPGTGGGEKLFF. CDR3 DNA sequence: TGTGCCAGCAGCCCCGGGACAGGGGGTGGTGAAAAACTGTTTTTT.

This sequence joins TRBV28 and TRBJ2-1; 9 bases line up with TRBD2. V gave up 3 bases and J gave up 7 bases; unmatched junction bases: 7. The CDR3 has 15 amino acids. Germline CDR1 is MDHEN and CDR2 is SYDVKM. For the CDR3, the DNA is TGTGCCAGCAGTTTTTTGGCGGGGGGGCCTAATGAGCAGTTCTTC. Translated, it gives CASSFLAGGPNEQFF.

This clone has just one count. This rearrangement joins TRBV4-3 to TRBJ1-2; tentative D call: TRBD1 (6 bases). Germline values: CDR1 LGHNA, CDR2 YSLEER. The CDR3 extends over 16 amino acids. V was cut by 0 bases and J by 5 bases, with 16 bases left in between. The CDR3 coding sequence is TGCGCCAGCAGCCAAGATCCGACAGGAGAGTCGTATGGCTACACCTTC. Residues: CASSQDPTGESYGYTF.

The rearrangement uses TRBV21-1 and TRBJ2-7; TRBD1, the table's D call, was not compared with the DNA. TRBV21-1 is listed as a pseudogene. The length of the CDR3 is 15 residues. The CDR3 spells CASSRLDRSVGEQYF. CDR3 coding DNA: TGTGCCAGCAGCAGATTAGACAGGTCGGTGGGTGAGCAGTACTTC.

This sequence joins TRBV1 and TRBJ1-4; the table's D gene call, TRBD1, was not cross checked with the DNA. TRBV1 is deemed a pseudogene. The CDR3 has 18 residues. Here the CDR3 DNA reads TGCACCAGCAGCCAAGAGGGGGACAGGGGAGCAACTAATGAAAAACTGTTTTTT. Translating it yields CTSSQEGDRGATNEKLFF.

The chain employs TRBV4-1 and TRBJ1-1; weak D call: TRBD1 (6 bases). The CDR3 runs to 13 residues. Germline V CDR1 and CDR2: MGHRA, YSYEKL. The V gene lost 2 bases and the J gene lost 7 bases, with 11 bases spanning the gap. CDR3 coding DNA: TGCGCCAGCAGCCAATGGAGGGGGGGTGAAGCTTTCTTT. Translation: CASSQWRGGEAFF.

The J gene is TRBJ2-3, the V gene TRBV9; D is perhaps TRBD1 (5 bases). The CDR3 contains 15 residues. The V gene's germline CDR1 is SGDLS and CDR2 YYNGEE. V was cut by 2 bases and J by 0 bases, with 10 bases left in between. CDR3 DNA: TGTGCCAGCAGCGTTTGGACATCTAGCACAGATACGCAGTATTTT. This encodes CASSVWTSSTDTQYF.

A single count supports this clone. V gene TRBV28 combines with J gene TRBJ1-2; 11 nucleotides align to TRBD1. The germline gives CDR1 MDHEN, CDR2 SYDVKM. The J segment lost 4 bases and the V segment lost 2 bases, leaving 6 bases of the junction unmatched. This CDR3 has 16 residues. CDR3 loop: CASSLRGTGGPYGYTF. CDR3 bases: TGTGCCAGCAGTTTACGCGGGACAGGGGGTCCCTATGGCTACACCTTC.

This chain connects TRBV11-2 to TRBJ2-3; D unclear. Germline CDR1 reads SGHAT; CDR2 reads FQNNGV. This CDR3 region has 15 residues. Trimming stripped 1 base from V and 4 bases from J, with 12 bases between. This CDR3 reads CASSLVALLADTQYF. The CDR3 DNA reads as TGTGCCAGCAGCTTAGTAGCTCTTTTGGCAGATACGCAGTATTTT.

The chain's CDR3 is CAWSRGSDTQYF. The CDR3 coding sequence is TGTGCCTGGAGTAGGGGTTCAGATACGCAGTATTTT. The V call is TRBV30, the J call TRBJ2-3; TRBD1 is a possible D gene (5 bases). The CDR3 sequence is 12 residues long. V dropped 2 bases and J dropped 4 bases, with 7 bases sitting between them. Germline V gene lookup returns CDR1 GTSNPN and CDR2 SVGIG (reference sequence).

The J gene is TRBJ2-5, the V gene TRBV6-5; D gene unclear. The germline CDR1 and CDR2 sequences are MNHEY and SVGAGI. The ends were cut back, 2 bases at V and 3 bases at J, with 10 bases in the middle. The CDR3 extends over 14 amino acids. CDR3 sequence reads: CASSYPGQKETQYF. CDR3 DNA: TGTGCCAGCAGTTACCCTGGCCAAAAAGAGACCCAGTACTTC.

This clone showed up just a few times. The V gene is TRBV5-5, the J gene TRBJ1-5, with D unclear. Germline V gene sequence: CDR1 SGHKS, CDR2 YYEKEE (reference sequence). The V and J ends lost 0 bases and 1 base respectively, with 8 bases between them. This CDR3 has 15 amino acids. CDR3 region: CASSLGGFSNQPQHF. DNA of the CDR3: TGTGCCAGCAGCTTGGGAGGGTTCAGCAATCAGCCCCAGCATTTT.

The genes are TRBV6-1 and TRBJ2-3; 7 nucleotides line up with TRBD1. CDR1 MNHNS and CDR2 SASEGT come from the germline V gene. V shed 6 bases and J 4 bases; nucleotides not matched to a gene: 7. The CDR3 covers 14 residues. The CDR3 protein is CASSAAGGPDTQYF. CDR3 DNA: TGTGCCAGCAGCGCGGCAGGGGGTCCAGATACGCAGTATTTT.

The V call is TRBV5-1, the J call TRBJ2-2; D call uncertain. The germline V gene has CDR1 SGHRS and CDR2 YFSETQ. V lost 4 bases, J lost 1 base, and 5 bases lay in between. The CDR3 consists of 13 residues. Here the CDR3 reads CASSPENTGELFF. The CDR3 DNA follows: TGCGCCAGCAGCCCAGAGAACACCGGGGAGCTGTTTTTT.